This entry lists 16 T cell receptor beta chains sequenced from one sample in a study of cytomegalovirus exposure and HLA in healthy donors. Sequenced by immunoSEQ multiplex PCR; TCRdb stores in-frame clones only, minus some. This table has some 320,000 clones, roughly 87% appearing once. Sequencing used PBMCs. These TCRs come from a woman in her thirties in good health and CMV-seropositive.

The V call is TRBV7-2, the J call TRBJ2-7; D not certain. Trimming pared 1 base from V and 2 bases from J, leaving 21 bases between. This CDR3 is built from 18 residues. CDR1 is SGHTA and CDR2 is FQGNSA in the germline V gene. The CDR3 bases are TGTGCCAGCAGCTTAGTGTCAGGAAGGCGAAACTCCGCCTACGAGCAGTACTTC. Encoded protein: CASSLVSGRRNSAYEQYF.

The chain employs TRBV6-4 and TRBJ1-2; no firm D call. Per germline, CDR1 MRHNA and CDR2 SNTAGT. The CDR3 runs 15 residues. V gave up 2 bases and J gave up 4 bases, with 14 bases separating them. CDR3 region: CASSDRLGLVYGYTF. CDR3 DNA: TGTGCCAGCAGTGACCGTTTGGGGTTGGTCTATGGCTACACCTTC.

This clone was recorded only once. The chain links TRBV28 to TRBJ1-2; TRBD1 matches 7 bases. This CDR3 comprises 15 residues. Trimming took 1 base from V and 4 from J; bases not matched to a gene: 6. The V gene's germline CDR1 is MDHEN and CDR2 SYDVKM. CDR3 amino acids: CASSLYRQGGYGYTF. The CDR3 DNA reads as TGTGCCAGCAGTTTATACCGGCAGGGGGGCTATGGCTACACCTTC.

The CDR3 coding sequence is TGTGCCAGCAGTTTTGGTTCGGAGGGTCAGCCCCAGCATTTT. Translated, it gives CASSFGSEGQPQHF. The rearrangement uses TRBV28 and TRBJ1-5; no definite D call. This CDR3 is built from 14 residues. Trimming removed 3 bases from V and 6 bases from J, with 12 bases in between. Germline V gene data show CDR1 as MDHEN and CDR2 as SYDVKM.

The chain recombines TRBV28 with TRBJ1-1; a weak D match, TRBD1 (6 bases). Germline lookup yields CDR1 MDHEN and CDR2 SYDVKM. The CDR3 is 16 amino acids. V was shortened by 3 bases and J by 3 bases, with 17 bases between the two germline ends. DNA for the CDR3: TGTGCCAGCAGTTTTCGTCGGGGGCGGCTGTACACTGAAGCTTTCTTT. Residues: CASSFRRGRLYTEAFF.

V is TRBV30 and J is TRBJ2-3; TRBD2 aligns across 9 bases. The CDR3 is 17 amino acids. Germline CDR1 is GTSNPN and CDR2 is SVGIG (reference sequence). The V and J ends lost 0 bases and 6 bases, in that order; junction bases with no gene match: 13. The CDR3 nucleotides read TGTGCCTGGAGTGTAATGTTCCTGGCGGGGGGGCGGGATACGCAGTATTTT. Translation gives CAWSVMFLAGGRDTQYF.

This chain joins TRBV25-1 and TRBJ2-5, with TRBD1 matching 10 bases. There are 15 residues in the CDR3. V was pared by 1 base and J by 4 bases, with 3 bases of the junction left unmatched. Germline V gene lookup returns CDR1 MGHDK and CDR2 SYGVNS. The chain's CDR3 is CASSESGQGRETQYF. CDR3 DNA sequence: TGTGCCAGCAGTGAATCGGGACAGGGGAGAGAGACCCAGTACTTC.

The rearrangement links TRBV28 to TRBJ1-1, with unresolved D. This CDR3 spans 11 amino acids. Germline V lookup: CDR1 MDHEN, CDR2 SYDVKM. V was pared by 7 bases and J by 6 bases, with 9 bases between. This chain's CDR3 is CASTSFPEAFF. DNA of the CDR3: TGTGCCAGCACCTCCTTTCCTGAAGCTTTCTTT. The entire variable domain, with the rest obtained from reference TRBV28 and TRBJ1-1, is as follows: DVKVTQSSRYLVKRTGEKVFLECVQDMDHENMFWYRQDPGLGLRLIYFSYDVKMKEKGDIPEGYSVSREKKERFSLILESASTNQTSMYLCASTSFPEAFFGQGTRLTVV.

CDR3 sequence (DNA): TGTGCCTGGAGTGTGGGGTGGGAGAAAGAGACCCAGTACTTC. Residues: CAWSVGWEKETQYF. V is TRBV30 and J is TRBJ2-5, with D tentatively TRBD2 (5 bases). The CDR3 has 14 residues. Trimming left V 0 bases short and J 3 bases short, with 11 bases between. Germline CDR1 is GTSNPN and CDR2 is SVGIG (reference sequence).

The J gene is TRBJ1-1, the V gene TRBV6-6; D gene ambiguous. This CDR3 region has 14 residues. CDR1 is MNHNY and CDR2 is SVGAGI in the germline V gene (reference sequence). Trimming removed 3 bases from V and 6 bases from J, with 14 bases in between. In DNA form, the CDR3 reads TGTGCCAGCAGTTATCTCGGATCCAGTCCTGAAGCTTTCTTT. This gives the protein CASSYLGSSPEAFF.

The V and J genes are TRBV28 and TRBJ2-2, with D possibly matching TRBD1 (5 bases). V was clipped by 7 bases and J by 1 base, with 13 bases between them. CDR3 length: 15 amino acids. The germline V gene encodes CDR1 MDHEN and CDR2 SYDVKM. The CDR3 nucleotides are TGTGCCAGCAAAGTTGATCAGGGGAACACCGGGGAGCTGTTTTTT. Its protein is CASKVDQGNTGELFF.

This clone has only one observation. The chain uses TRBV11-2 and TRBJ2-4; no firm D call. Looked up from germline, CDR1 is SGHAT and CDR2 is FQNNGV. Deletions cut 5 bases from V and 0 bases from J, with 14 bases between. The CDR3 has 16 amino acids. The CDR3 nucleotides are TGTGCCAGCAGCCCGGCGGTCCACGTAGCCAAAAACATTCAGTACTTC. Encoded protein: CASSPAVHVAKNIQYF.

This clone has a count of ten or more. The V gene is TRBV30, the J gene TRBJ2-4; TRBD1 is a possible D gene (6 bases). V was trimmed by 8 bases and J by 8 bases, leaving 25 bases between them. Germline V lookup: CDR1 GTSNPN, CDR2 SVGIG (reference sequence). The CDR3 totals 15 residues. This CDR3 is CALTMTGGLGDIQYF. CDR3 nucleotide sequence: TGTGCCCTGACAATGACAGGCGGCCTCGGGGACATTCAGTACTTC. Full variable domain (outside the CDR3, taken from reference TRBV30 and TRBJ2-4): SQTIHQWPATLVQPVGSPLSLECTVEGTSNPNLYWYRQAAGRGLQLLFYSVGIGQISSEVPQNLSASRPQDRQFILSSKKLLLSDSGFYLCALTMTGGLGDIQYFGAGTRLSVL.

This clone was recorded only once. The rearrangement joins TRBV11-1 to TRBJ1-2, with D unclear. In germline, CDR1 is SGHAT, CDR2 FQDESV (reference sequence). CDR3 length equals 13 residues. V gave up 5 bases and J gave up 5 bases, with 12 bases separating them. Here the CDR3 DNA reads TGTGCCAGCAGCCCCTGGTCCGAGTATGGCTACACCTTC. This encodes CASSPWSEYGYTF.

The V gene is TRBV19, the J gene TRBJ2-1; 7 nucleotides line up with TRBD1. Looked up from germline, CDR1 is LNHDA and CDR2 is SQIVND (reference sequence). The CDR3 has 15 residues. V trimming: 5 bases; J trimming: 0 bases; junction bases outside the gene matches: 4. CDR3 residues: CASSETGISYNEQFF. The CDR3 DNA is TGTGCCAGTAGTGAGACAGGGATCTCCTACAATGAGCAGTTCTTC.

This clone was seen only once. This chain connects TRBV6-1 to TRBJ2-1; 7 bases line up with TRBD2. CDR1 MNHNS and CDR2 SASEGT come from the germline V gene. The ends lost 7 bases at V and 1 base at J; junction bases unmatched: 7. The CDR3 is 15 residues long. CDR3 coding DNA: TGTGCCAGCATTCAACTCGGGAGGTCCTACAATGAGCAGTTCTTC. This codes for CASIQLGRSYNEQFF.